This passage covers 29 T cell receptor beta chains from one sample sequenced in a study of T cells in Graves' hyperthyroidism and ophthalmopathy. RNA transcripts were the template for amplifying TCR beta CDR3 regions. With the HTBI primer set, the TCR CDR3 went through a first round of RT-PCR. TCRdb redid the calling of the multiplex PCR reads with MiXCR, one entry per CDR3 protein. The sample yields about 590,000 distinct CDR3 sequences, around 16% seen once. Sequencing was done on a sample of blood. These receptors came from a woman under 40 with Graves' hyperthyroidism.

This clonotype was seen many times. The V and J genes are TRBV18 and TRBJ2-5; D not certain. Looked up from germline, CDR1 is KGHSH and CDR2 is LQKENI. Between the trimmed V and J ends, which lost 3 bases and 8 bases, there was a span of 16 bases. The CDR3 loop spans 14 amino acids. The CDR3 here is CASSPPGSLGTQYF. As DNA, the CDR3 is TGTGCCAGCTCACCTCCCGGGTCGCTGGGTACCCAGTACTTC.

This clonotype was found many times. The V and J genes are TRBV3-1 and TRBJ2-2; perhaps TRBD1 as D (5 bases). Germline V gene lookup returns CDR1 LGHDT and CDR2 YNNKEL (reference sequence). This CDR3 is 15 amino acids long. The ends were cut back, 0 bases at V and 7 bases at J, with 12 bases in the middle. Here the CDR3 DNA reads TGTGCCAGCAGCCAAGATTCCAGGGCTGGCGGGGAGCTGTTTTTT. Amino acids: CASSQDSRAGGELFF.

This clonotype showed up many times. The chain is built from TRBV10-3 and TRBJ2-1; weak D call: TRBD2 (6 bases). V gave up 7 bases and J gave up 0 bases, with 19 bases separating them. Per the germline V gene, CDR1 is ENHRY and CDR2 is SYGVKD. The CDR3 loop spans 17 amino acids. CDR3 amino acids: CAIMEGPGRSSYNEQFF. The CDR3 DNA follows: TGTGCCATCATGGAGGGTCCGGGAAGGAGCTCCTACAATGAGCAGTTCTTC.

This chain joins TRBV11-1 and TRBJ2-5; D is unresolved. Trimming took 0 bases from V and 2 from J, leaving 10 bases between them. Germline CDR1 SGHAT, CDR2 FQDESV (reference sequence). There are 15 residues in the CDR3. The CDR3 is CASSLAGWKQETQYF. DNA of the CDR3: TGTGCCAGCAGCTTAGCAGGGTGGAAACAAGAGACCCAGTACTTC.

This clonotype was recorded many times. V is TRBV6-1 and J is TRBJ2-7, with D perhaps TRBD1 (7 bases). Germline V CDR1 and CDR2: MNHNS, SASEGT. CDR3 length: 16 residues. V was shortened by 5 bases and J by 0 bases, with 17 bases between the two germline ends. The CDR3 reads CASSLGGTASSYEQYF. In nucleotides, the CDR3 is TGTGCCAGCAGTCTCGGAGGGACAGCGAGCTCCTACGAGCAGTACTTC.

CDR3 residues: CASSPLVEDNEQFF. In DNA, the CDR3 is TGTGCCAGCTCACCACTGGTGGAGGACAATGAGCAGTTCTTC. The chain combines TRBV18 with TRBJ2-1, with TRBD2 as a possible D gene (5 bases). This CDR3 has 14 amino acids. Germline values: CDR1 KGHSH, CDR2 LQKENI. Trimming removed 1 base from V and 5 bases from J, with 9 bases in between.

There are many counts of this clonotype. The V and J genes are TRBV5-1 and TRBJ2-1, with TRBD2 as a possible D gene (6 bases). This CDR3 contains 18 residues. The germline gives CDR1 SGHRS, CDR2 YFSETQ. The germline V and J ends were trimmed by 3 bases and 0 bases, with 19 bases remaining between them. For the CDR3, the DNA is TGCGCCAGCAGCTCGGTCACGGGACTCTTTATCTCCTACAATGAGCAGTTCTTC. Translating gives CASSSVTGLFISYNEQFF.

In its sample, this clonotype was seen many times. The gene calls are TRBV11-1 and TRBJ2-5; a possible D gene is TRBD1 (5 bases). The germline gives CDR1 SGHAT, CDR2 FQDESV (reference sequence). This CDR3 has 14 amino acids. Trimming shortened V by 0 bases and J by 5 bases, and 10 bases separated the two germline ends. The CDR3 protein is CASSLAGRWETQYF. Written as DNA, the CDR3 is TGTGCCAGCAGCTTAGCGGGGCGGTGGGAGACCCAGTACTTC.

This clonotype appeared a few times. This may be a read error: a much more frequent sequence differs by one nucleotide. The chain is built from TRBV20-1 and TRBJ2-1, with TRBD2 matching 10 bases. The germline V gene has CDR1 DFQATT and CDR2 SNEGSKA (reference sequence). The trim removed 6 bases at V and 0 bases at J, leaving 5 bases unmatched. This CDR3 comprises 15 residues. The DNA for the CDR3 is TGCAGTGCCTTGGCTAGCGGGAGCTCCTACAATGAGCAGTTCTTC. Protein sequence: CSALASGSSYNEQFF.

The V call is TRBV7-9, the J call TRBJ1-5, with D unclear. Germline V gene data show CDR1 as SEHNR and CDR2 as FQNEAQ (reference sequence). V was cut by 1 base and J by 2 bases, with 12 bases left in between. This CDR3 has 16 amino acids. CDR3 sequence reads: CASSLVGGLGNQPQHF. CDR3 nucleotides: TGTGCCAGCAGCTTAGTGGGAGGTCTAGGCAATCAGCCCCAGCATTTT.

This clonotype has more than one count but fewer than ten. The chain recombines TRBV20-1 with TRBJ2-1; 8 positions match TRBD2. This CDR3 contains 15 residues. Losses at the gene ends were 5 bases for V and 5 bases for J; bases not matched to a gene: 11. CDR1 is DFQATT, CDR2 SNEGSKA, per germline (reference sequence). The CDR3, as DNA: TGCAGTGCTGGCCCGGGGGGGAGCCCCCACAATGAGCAGTTCTTC. Protein product: CSAGPGGSPHNEQFF.

The CDR3 DNA follows: TGTGCCATGAACAAAAACATTCAGTACTTC. This codes for CAMNKNIQYF. The J gene is TRBJ2-4, the V gene TRBV6-2 or TRBV6-3; D is unresolved. The CDR3 sequence is 10 residues long. The V end lost 10 bases, the J end lost 3 bases, and 4 bases lay between the germline ends. Germline V gene data show CDR1 as MNHEY and CDR2 as SVGEGT.

The table lists this clonotype with many counts. The rearrangement links TRBV20-1 to TRBJ2-1, with 10 nucleotides matching TRBD2. From germline, CDR1 is DFQATT and CDR2 SNEGSKA (reference sequence). There are 15 residues in the CDR3. CDR3 amino acids: CSSGRASFSYNEQFF. CDR3 DNA: TGCAGCAGCGGGAGGGCTAGTTTTTCCTACAATGAGCAGTTCTTC.

This clonotype was seen only a few times. This chain joins TRBV9 and TRBJ2-3; D remains unclear. The CDR3 contains 14 residues. CDR1 is SGDLS and CDR2 is YYNGEE in the germline V gene. Trimming took 0 bases from V and 3 from J, leaving 8 bases between them. The CDR3 here is CASSVEAVTDTQYF. The CDR3 DNA follows: TGTGCCAGCAGCGTAGAAGCAGTAACAGATACGCAGTATTTT.

This chain uses TRBV5-6 with TRBJ2-2; 7 bases fit TRBD2. Trimming cost V 4 bases and J 4 bases; bases outside gene matches: 13. The CDR3 is made up of 17 amino acids. Germline CDR1 SGHDT, CDR2 YYEEEE. The CDR3 protein is CASSPSKGGVSTGELFF. The CDR3, as DNA: TGTGCCAGCAGCCCAAGCAAGGGAGGGGTTTCCACCGGGGAGCTGTTTTTT.

This rearrangement joins TRBV10-2 to TRBJ2-5, with 7 nucleotides matching TRBD1. The V gene's germline CDR1 is WSHSY and CDR2 SAAADI. The CDR3 is 14 residues long. Losses at the gene ends were 4 bases for V and 5 bases for J; bases not matched to a gene: 7. The CDR3 is CASSAQGLRETQYF. The CDR3 nucleotides read TGCGCCAGCAGTGCACAGGGGCTAAGGGAGACCCAGTACTTC.

The genes are TRBV15 and TRBJ1-3; possible D gene TRBD1, 6 bases. Germline V lookup: CDR1 LNHNV, CDR2 YYDKDF (reference sequence). The CDR3 is 15 amino acids. The germline V and J ends were trimmed by 5 bases and 0 bases, with 11 bases remaining between them. The CDR3 region has the DNA TGTGCCACCAGCTTGGGGGCGAGCTCTGGAAACACCATATATTTT. The encoded protein is CATSLGASSGNTIYF.

This clonotype was detected ten times or more. The chain is built from TRBV12-3 or TRBV12-4 and TRBJ1-6; 7 nucleotides line up with TRBD1. The length of the CDR3 is 15 residues. After removal of 6 bases from V and 9 bases from J, the junction contained 11 bases not matched to a gene. The CDR3 sequence is CASRSRTGPGSPLHF. Here the CDR3 DNA reads TGTGCCAGCAGATCCCGGACAGGCCCGGGTTCACCCCTCCACTTT.

This clonotype was seen at least ten times. This chain connects TRBV28 to TRBJ2-7, with a possible D match to TRBD2 (6 bases). V was clipped by 2 bases and J by 3 bases, with 11 bases between them. The germline CDR1 and CDR2 sequences are MDHEN and SYDVKM. This CDR3 region has 14 residues. Here the CDR3 DNA reads TGTGCCAGCAGTTTAGCCGGGAGCTTCTACGAGCAGTACTTC. Translation gives CASSLAGSFYEQYF.

This clonotype was recorded a few times. The chain is built from TRBV6-1 and TRBJ2-7; D assignment may be TRBD1 or TRBD2 (5 bases each). CDR1 is MNHNS and CDR2 is SASEGT in the germline V gene. The CDR3 contains 15 residues. V was cut by 10 bases and J by 6 bases, with 25 bases left in between. The CDR3, as DNA: TGTGCCAACAATCGACCGGGACGTGTGGAGTCCGAGCAGTACTTC. Protein sequence: CANNRPGRVESEQYF.

Many counts were recorded for this clonotype. The chain has TRBV11-3 and TRBJ2-2, with D possibly called TRBD1 or TRBD2 (5 bases each). This CDR3 is 15 amino acids long. Per the germline V gene, CDR1 is SGHNT and CDR2 is YENEEA. Between the trimmed V and J ends, which lost 5 bases and 7 bases, there was a span of 17 bases. CDR3 sequence: CASSHGTGNGGELFF. CDR3 nucleotides: TGTGCCAGCAGCCACGGGACGGGGAACGGCGGGGAGCTGTTTTTT.

The count of this clonotype is one. The CDR3 loop is CAGGFNQPQHF. In DNA form, the CDR3 reads TGTGCCGGGGGTTTCAATCAGCCCCAGCATTTT. The chain employs TRBV19 and TRBJ1-5, with D perhaps matching TRBD1 (5 bases). The V gene's germline CDR1 is LNHDA and CDR2 SQIVND (reference sequence). CDR3 size: 11 residues. V lost 11 bases and J lost 3, with 8 bases in between.

Many counts were recorded for this clonotype. The V call is TRBV6-1, the J call TRBJ2-2; 8 bases line up with TRBD2. Germline V gene lookup returns CDR1 MNHNS and CDR2 SASEGT. The CDR3 runs 16 residues. V lost 1 base and J lost 5; bases outside the gene matches: 6. CDR3 sequence: CASSEEAGVKTGELFF. In DNA form, the CDR3 reads TGTGCCAGCAGTGAAGAAGCGGGAGTAAAGACCGGGGAGCTGTTTTTT.

The gene calls are TRBV15 and TRBJ1-2; 8 positions agree with TRBD1. J lost 2 bases, V lost 4 bases, and 3 bases had no gene match. There are 14 residues in the CDR3. Germline V lookup: CDR1 LNHNV, CDR2 YYDKDF (reference sequence). Here the CDR3 DNA reads TGTGCCACCAGCACGGGACAGGCGAACTATGGCTACACCTTC. Translation gives CATSTGQANYGYTF.

This clonotype occurred many times. The V gene is TRBV29-1, the J gene TRBJ1-1; no definite D call. This CDR3 is 14 amino acids long. V gave up 5 bases and J gave up 4 bases, with 17 bases separating them. Germline lookup yields CDR1 SQVTM and CDR2 ANQGSEA. This CDR3 reads CSVSRFPEGTEAFF. The CDR3 bases are TGCAGCGTTAGCAGGTTCCCAGAAGGCACTGAAGCTTTCTTT.

On this clonotype itself: A read error may produce the germline difference seen at one junction end. The gene calls are TRBV9 and TRBJ2-7; 7 bases line up with TRBD1. This CDR3 spans 15 amino acids. CDR1 is SGDLS and CDR2 is YYNGEE in the germline V gene. The CDR3 reads CASSVGGTVSCEQYF. The CDR3 nucleotides read TGTGCCAGCAGCGTAGGGGGGACAGTCTCCTGCGAGCAGTACTTC.

The rearrangement links TRBV14 to TRBJ2-1, with TRBD2 matching 11 bases. After removal of 4 bases from V and 8 bases from J, the junction contained 10 bases not matched to a gene. Germline V gives CDR1 SGHDN, CDR2 FVKESK. This CDR3 is 16 amino acids long. The CDR3 DNA reads as TGTGCCAGCAGCCGCCTATTACTAGCGGGAGTTGATGAGCAGTTCTTC. This gives the protein CASSRLLLAGVDEQFF.

This clonotype was counted between two and nine times. V is TRBV6-2 or TRBV6-3 and J is TRBJ2-1, with D maybe TRBD1 (6 bases). Trimming left V 2 bases short and J 5 bases short, with 13 bases between. The length of the CDR3 is 15 residues. CDR1 is MNHEY, CDR2 SVGEGT, per germline. CDR3 sequence (DNA): TGTGCCAGCAGTTACATTGGGGACACAGACAATGAGCAGTTCTTC. It yields the protein CASSYIGDTDNEQFF.

The V call is TRBV29-1, the J call TRBJ2-2; D is perhaps TRBD1 or TRBD2 (5 bases each). CDR1 SQVTM and CDR2 ANQGSEA come from the germline V gene. Trimming removed 2 bases from V and 4 bases from J, with 11 bases in between. The CDR3 has 14 residues. DNA of the CDR3: TGCAGCGTTGAATCATCCGGGGCCACCGGGGAGCTGTTTTTT. As protein: CSVESSGATGELFF.